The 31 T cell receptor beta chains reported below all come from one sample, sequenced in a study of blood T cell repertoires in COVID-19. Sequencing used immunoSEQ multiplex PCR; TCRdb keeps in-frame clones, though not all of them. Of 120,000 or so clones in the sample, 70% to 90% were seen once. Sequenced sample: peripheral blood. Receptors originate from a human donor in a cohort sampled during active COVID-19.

The CDR3 DNA follows: TGCGCCAGCAGCTTGGAGGTAGGGAGGTCCGACGAGCAGTACTTC. Amino acids: CASSLEVGRSDEQYF. This sequence joins TRBV5-1 and TRBJ2-7; D is possibly TRBD2 (6 bases). V gave up 0 bases and J gave up 5 bases, with 15 bases separating them. This CDR3 region has 15 residues. Germline-derived CDR1 and CDR2 are SGHRS and YFSETQ.

Written as DNA, the CDR3 is TGTGCCAGCAGTTCTATCAGGTCTGGAAACACCATATATTTT. Translation: CASSSIRSGNTIYF. This sequence joins TRBV7-9 and TRBJ1-3; D gene uncertain. The V end lost 6 bases, the J end lost 1 base, and 10 bases lay between the germline ends. From germline, CDR1 is SEHNR and CDR2 FQNEAQ (reference sequence). The CDR3 spans 14 residues.

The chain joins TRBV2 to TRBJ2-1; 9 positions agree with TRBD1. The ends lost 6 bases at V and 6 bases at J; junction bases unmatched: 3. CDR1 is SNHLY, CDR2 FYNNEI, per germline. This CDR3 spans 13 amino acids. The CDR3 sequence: CASSGTGSNEQFF. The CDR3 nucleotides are TGTGCCAGCAGCGGGACAGGGTCCAATGAGCAGTTCTTC.

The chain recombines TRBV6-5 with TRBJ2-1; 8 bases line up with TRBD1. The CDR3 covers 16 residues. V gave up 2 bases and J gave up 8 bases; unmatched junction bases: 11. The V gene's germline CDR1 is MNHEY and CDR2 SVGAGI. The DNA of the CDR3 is TGTGCCAGCAGTTACCAACCAGGGGGCCGGGCGGATGAGCAGTTCTTC. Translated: CASSYQPGGRADEQFF.

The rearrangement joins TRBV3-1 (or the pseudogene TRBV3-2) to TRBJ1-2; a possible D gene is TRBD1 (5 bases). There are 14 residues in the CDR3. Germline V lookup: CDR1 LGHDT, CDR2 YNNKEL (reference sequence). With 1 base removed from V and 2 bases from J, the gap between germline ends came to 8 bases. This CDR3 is CASSQVGGNYGYTF. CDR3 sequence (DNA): TGTGCCAGCAGCCAAGTGGGGGGGAACTATGGCTACACCTTC.

The CDR3: CASSPGGGANYGYTF. DNA for the CDR3: TGTGCCAGCAGTCCGGGGGGGGGAGCTAACTATGGCTACACCTTC. V usage is TRBV6-5 and J usage is TRBJ1-2; a weak D match, TRBD1 (5 bases). Trimming shortened V by 5 bases and J by 0 bases, and 13 bases separated the two germline ends. This CDR3 has 15 residues. The V gene's germline CDR1 is MNHEY and CDR2 SVGAGI.

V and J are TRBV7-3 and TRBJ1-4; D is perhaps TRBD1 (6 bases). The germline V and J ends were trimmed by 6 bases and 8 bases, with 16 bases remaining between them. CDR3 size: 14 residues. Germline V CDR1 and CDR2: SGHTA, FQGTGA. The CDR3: CASSFMTGVEKLFF. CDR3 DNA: TGTGCCAGCAGTTTCATGACAGGAGTCGAAAAACTGTTTTTT.

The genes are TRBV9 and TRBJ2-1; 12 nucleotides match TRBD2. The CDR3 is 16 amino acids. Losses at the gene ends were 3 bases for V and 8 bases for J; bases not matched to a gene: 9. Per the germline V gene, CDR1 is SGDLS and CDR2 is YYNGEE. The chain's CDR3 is CASSAPTSGRTYEQFF. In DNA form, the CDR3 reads TGTGCCAGCAGCGCCCCAACTAGCGGGAGGACCTATGAGCAGTTCTTC.

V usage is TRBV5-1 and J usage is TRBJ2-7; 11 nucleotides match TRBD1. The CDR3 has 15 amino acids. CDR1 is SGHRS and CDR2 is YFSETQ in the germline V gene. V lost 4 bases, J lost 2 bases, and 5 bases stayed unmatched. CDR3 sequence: CASSRGDRGAYEQYF. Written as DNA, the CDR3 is TGCGCCAGCAGCAGAGGGGACAGGGGGGCCTACGAGCAGTACTTC. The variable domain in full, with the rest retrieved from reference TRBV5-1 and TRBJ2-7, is KAGVTQTPRYLIKTRGQQVTLSCSPISGHRSVSWYQQTPGQGLQFLFEYFSETQRNKGNFPGRFSGRQFSNSRSEMNVSTLELGDSALYLCASSRGDRGAYEQYFGPGTRLTVT.

This CDR3 is CASSLRDRGYEQYF. Here the CDR3 DNA reads TGTGCCAGCAGTCTCCGGGACAGGGGCTACGAGCAGTACTTC. This chain links TRBV27 with TRBJ2-7; TRBD1 matches 10 bases. Per germline, CDR1 MNHEY and CDR2 SMNVEV (reference sequence). The CDR3 is 14 amino acids. With V trimmed by 5 bases and J by 3 bases, 4 bases remained unmatched.

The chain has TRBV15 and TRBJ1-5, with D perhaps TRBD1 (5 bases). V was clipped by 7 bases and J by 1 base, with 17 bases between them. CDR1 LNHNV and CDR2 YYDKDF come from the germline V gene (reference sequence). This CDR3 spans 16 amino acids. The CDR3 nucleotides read TGTGCCACCAAACGGGGGGATAGTACAAGCAATCAGCCCCAGCATTTT. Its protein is CATKRGDSTSNQPQHF.

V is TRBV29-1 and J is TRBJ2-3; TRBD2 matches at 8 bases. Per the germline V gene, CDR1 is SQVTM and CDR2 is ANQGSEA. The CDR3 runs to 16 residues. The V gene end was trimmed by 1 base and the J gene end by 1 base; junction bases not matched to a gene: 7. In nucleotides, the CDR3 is TGCAGCGTTGAAGCGGGAGGGGTAGGAGGCACAGATACGCAGTATTTT. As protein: CSVEAGGVGGTDTQYF.

This chain's CDR3 is CASSNLRLAGGDEQFF. In nucleotides, the CDR3 is TGTGCCAGTAGTAACCTCAGACTAGCGGGAGGGGATGAGCAGTTCTTC. The chain carries TRBV19 and TRBJ2-1; 14 nucleotides line up with TRBD2. The V gene end was trimmed by 4 bases and the J gene end by 8 bases; junction bases not matched to a gene: 7. The CDR3 loop spans 16 amino acids. Germline CDR1 is LNHDA and CDR2 is SQIVND (reference sequence).

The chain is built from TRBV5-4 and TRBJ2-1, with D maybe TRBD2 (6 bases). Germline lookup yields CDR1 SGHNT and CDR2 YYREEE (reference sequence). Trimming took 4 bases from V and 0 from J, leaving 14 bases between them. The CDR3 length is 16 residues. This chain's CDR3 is CASSPTGTPSYNEQFF. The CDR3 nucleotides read TGTGCCAGCAGCCCCACCGGGACTCCCTCCTACAATGAGCAGTTCTTC.

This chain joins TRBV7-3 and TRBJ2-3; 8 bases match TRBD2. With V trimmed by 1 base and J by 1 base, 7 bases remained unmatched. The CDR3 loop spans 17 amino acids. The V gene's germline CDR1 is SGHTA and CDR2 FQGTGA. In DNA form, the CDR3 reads TGTGCCAGCAGCTTAAGGGGGCGGGAGGAGGGCACAGATACGCAGTATTTT. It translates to CASSLRGREEGTDTQYF.

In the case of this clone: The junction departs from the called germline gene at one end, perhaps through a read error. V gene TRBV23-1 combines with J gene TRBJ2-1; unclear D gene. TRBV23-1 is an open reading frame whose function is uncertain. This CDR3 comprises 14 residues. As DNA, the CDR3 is TGCGCCAGCAGTCAATCGCCAGGTCACAATGCCGGTCTCTTC. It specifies CASSQSPGHNAGLF.

The CDR3 here is CASSYSTGGWGTQYF. For the CDR3, the DNA is TGTGCCAGCAGTTACTCGACAGGGGGCTGGGGTACGCAGTATTTT. The chain recombines TRBV6-2 or TRBV6-3 with TRBJ2-3; 10 bases are a match to TRBD1. J was trimmed by 8 bases and V by 0 bases; bases with no gene match: 5. The length of the CDR3 is 15 residues. Germline CDR1 is MNHEY and CDR2 is SVGEGT.

CDR3 nucleotides: TGCAGTGCTAGTACCAGCGGGAGAGTCTACGAGCAGTACTTC. It specifies CSASTSGRVYEQYF. The chain recombines TRBV20-1 with TRBJ2-7; TRBD2 matches at 8 bases. CDR1 DFQATT and CDR2 SNEGSKA come from the germline V gene (reference sequence). The V gene end was trimmed by 3 bases and the J gene end by 3 bases; junction bases not matched to a gene: 7. The CDR3 has 14 residues.

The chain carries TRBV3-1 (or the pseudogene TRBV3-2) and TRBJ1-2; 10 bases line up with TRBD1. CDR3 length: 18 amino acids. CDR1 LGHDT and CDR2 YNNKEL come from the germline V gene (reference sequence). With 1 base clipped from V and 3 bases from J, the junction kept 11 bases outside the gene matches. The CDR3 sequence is CASSQARTGGIWDYGYTF. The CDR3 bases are TGTGCCAGCAGCCAAGCGAGGACAGGGGGGATTTGGGACTATGGCTACACCTTC.

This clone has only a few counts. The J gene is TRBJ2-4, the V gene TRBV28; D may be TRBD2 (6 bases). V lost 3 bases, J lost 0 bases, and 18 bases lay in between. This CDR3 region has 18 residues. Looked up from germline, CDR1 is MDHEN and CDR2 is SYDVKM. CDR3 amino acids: CASSFLREATPAKNIQYF. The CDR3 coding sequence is TGTGCCAGCAGTTTTCTGAGGGAGGCGACACCAGCCAAAAACATTCAGTACTTC. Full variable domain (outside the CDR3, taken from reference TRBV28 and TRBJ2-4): DVKVTQSSRYLVKRTGEKVFLECVQDMDHENMFWYRQDPGLGLRLIYFSYDVKMKEKGDIPEGYSVSREKKERFSLILESASTNQTSMYLCASSFLREATPAKNIQYFGAGTRLSVL.

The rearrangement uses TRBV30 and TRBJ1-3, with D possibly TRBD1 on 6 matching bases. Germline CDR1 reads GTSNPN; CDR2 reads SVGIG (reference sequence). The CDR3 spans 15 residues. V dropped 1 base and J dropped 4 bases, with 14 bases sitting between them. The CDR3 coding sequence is TGTGCCTGGAGTGCCGGTGGGGGGGCCGGAAACACCATATATTTT. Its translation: CAWSAGGGAGNTIYF.

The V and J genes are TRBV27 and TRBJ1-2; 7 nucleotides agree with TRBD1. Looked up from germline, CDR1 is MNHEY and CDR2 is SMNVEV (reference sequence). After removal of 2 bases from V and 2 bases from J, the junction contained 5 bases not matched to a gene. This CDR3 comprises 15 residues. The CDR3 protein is CASSLEKQGNYGYTF. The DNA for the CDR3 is TGTGCCAGCAGTTTAGAAAAACAGGGGAACTATGGCTACACCTTC.

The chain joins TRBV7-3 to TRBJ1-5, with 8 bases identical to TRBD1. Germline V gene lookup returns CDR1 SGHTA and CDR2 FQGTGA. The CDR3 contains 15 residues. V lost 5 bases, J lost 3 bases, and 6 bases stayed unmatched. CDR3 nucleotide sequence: TGTGCCAGCAGCGAAGGACAGGGCTACAATCAGCCCCAGCATTTT. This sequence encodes CASSEGQGYNQPQHF.

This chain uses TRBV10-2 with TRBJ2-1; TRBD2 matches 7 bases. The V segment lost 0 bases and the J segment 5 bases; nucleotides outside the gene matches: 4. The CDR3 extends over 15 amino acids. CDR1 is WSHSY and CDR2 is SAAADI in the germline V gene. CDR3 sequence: CASSESSSGNNEQFF. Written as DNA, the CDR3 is TGCGCCAGCAGTGAGTCGTCTAGCGGAAACAATGAGCAGTTCTTC.

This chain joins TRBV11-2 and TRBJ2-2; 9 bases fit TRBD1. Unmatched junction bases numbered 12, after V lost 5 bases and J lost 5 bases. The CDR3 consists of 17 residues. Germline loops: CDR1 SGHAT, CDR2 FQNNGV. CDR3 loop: CASSPGEGQGRTGELFF. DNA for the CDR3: TGTGCCAGCAGCCCAGGGGAGGGACAGGGTCGGACCGGGGAGCTGTTTTTT.

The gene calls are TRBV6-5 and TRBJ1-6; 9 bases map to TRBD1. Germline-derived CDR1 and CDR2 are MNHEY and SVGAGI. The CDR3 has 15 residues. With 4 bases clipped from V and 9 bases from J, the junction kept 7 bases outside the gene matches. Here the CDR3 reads CASSSTGTGLSPLHF. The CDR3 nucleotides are TGTGCCAGCAGTTCCACCGGGACAGGGCTTTCACCCCTCCACTTT.

Written as DNA, the CDR3 is TGTGCCAGCAGCTTAGGTCTAGCGGGGTCTACAGGGGATACGCAGTATTTT. Protein: CASSLGLAGSTGDTQYF. The genes are TRBV7-8 and TRBJ2-3; 9 bases line up with TRBD2. This CDR3 region has 17 residues. Germline V gene sequence: CDR1 SGHVS, CDR2 FQNEAQ. Trimming took 1 base from V and 6 from J; bases not matched to a gene: 11.

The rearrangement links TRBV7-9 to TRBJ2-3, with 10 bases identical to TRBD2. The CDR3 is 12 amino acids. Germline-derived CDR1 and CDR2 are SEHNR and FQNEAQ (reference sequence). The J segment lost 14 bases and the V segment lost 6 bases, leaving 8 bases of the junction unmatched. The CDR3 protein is CASSISGGLVYF. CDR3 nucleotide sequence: TGTGCCAGCAGTATTAGCGGGGGGTTAGTGTATTTT.

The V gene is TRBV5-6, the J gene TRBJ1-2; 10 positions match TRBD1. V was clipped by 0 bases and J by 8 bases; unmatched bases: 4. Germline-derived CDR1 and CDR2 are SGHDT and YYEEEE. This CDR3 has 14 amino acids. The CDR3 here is CASSLGQGALGYTF. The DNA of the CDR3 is TGTGCCAGCAGCTTGGGACAGGGGGCTCTGGGCTACACCTTC.

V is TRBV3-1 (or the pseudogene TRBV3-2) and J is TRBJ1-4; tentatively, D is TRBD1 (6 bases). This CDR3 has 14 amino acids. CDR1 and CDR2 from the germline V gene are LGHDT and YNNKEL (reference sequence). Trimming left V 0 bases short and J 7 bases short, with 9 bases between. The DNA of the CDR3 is TGTGCCAGCAGCCAAGAGCAGGGGAGTGAAAAACTGTTTTTT. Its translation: CASSQEQGSEKLFF.

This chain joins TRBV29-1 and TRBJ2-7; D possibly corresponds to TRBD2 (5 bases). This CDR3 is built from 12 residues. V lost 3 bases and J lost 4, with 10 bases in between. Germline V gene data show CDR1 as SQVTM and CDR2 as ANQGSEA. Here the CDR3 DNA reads TGCAGCGTTGAGACCGGGAAATACGAGCAGTACTTC. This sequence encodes CSVETGKYEQYF.